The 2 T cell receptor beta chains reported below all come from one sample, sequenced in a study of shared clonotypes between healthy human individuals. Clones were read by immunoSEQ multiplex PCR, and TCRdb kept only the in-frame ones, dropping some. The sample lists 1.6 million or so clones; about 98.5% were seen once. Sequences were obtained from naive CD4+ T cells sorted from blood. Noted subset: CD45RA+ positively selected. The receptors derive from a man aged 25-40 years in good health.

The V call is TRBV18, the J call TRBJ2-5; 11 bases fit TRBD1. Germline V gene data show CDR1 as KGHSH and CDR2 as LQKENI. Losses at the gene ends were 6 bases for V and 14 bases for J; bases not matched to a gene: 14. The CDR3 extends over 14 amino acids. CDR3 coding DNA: TGTGCCAGCTCCGAAGCCAGGACAGGGGGCATGGAATACTTC. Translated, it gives CASSEARTGGMEYF.

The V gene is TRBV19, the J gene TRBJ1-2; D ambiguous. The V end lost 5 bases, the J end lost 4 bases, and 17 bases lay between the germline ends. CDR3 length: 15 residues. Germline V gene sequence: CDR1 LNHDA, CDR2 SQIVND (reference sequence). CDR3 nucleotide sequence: TGTGCCAGTAGTCCAAGACCCTCCCTGGGCTATGGCTACACCTTC. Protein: CASSPRPSLGYGYTF.